These T cell receptor beta chains were read from a single sample in a study of neurological immune-mediated disorders. TCRdb reanalysed the 5' RACE reads using MiXCR and keeps one entry per CDR3 protein. The sample carries about 46,000 distinct CDR3 sequences, approximately 3% recorded once. Sequenced input: PBMCs. These receptors were taken from a woman in her forties or fifties with multiple sclerosis. The CDR3 runs from the conserved cysteine through the conserved F or W.

cdr3_aa: CASSSYRDGYGYTF; j_call: TRBJ1-2; v_call: TRBV7-2
cdr3_aa: CSARGPTGGTTEAFF; j_call: TRBJ1-1; v_call: TRBV20-1
cdr3_aa: CASSLSPGGAEPQHF; j_call: TRBJ1-5; v_call: TRBV7-2
cdr3_aa: CASSPMTETQYF; j_call: TRBJ2-5; v_call: TRBV18
cdr3_aa: CASSLVAGGLETQYF; j_call: TRBJ2-5; v_call: TRBV11-2
cdr3_aa: CASRPQRQETQYF; j_call: TRBJ2-5; v_call: TRBV27
cdr3_aa: CASSRTGTEAFF; j_call: TRBJ1-1; v_call: TRBV5-1
cdr3_aa: CASSLERRGTEAFF; j_call: TRBJ1-1; v_call: TRBV7-9
cdr3_aa: CSARGGRATDTQYF; j_call: TRBJ2-3; v_call: TRBV20-1
cdr3_aa: CASSSDSMNQPQHF; j_call: TRBJ1-5; v_call: TRBV11-2
cdr3_aa: CATSGGRGDTQYF; j_call: TRBJ2-3; v_call: TRBV27
cdr3_aa: CASSQREPVSEQFF; j_call: TRBJ2-1; v_call: TRBV6-2/TRBV6-3
cdr3_aa: CASSFSPSPYEQYF; j_call: TRBJ2-7; v_call: TRBV7-2